This entry is about one TCR beta chain. What it binds is unknown. The sample originates from a study of beta chain features in type 1 diabetes. About the research overall: Comparable age, gender and cell yields were observed in patients relative to healthy donors. All samples combined gave 90 million to 130 million sorted cells for examination.

Expressed TCRB transcripts were sequenced after all isolated RNA was converted to cDNA. Around 3.8 million reads per sample were averaged for naive, central memory and regulatory samples. Sequencing used immunoSEQ multiplex PCR; TCRdb keeps in-frame clones, though not all of them. In the table there are around 250,000 clones, around 68% of which are singletons. The CDR3 extends over 11 amino acids. Trimming pared 6 bases from V and 3 bases from J, leaving 8 bases between. Germline assignment: CDR1 SQVTM and CDR2 ANQGSEA. The study's findings and limits: Patients with Type 1 diabetes showed moderately but significantly shorter TCRB CDR3s in all four CD4+ subsets.

The clonotype comes from a man under 40 in good health. Input material: naive CD4+ T cells from blood. J is TRBJ1-2 and V is TRBV29-1, with D tentatively TRBD1 (6 bases). The CDR3 region has the DNA TGCAGCGTGGGGACATACTATGGCTACACCTTC. Translation gives CSVGTYYGYTF.